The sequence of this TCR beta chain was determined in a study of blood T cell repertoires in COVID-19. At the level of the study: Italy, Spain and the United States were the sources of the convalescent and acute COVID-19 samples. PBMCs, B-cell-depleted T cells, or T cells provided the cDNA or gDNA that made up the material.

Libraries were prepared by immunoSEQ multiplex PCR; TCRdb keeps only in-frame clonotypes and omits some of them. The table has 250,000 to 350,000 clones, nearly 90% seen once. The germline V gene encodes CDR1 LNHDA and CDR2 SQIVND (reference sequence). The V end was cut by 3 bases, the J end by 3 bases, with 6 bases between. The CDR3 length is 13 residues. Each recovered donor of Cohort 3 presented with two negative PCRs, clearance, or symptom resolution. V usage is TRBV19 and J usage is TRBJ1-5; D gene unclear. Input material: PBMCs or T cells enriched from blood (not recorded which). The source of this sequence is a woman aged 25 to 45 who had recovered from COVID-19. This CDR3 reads CASSMSDNQPQHF. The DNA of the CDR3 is TGTGCCAGTAGTATGTCAGACAATCAGCCCCAGCATTTT.